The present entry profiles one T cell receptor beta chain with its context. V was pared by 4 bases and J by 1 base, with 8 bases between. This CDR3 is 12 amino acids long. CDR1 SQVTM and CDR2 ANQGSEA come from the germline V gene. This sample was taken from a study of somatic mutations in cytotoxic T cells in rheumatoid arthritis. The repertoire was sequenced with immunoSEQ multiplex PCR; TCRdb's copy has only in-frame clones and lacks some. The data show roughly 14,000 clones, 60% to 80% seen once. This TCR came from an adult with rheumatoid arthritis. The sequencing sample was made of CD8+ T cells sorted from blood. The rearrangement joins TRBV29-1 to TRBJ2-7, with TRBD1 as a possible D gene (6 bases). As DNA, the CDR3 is TGCAGCGTTGTTGACAGGTCCTACGAGCAGTACTTC. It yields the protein CSVVDRSYEQYF.